The 27 T cell receptor beta chains listed next were all sequenced from one sample in a study of post-analysis software for immune sequencing data. These receptors lack a known antigen. Study-level results: Among 5 or 6 TRBV segments more frequent in patients than controls were TRBV5-6, TRBV5-1 and TRBV20-1.

Presence of unique molecular identifiers characterized the TCR beta cDNA libraries. Via MiXCR, TCRdb re-called the PCR reads, giving one row per CDR3 protein. The sample has approximately 460,000 distinct CDR3 sequences, around 40% seen once. Input material: blood. All receptors derive from a girl under 18 with multiple sclerosis.

The chain joins TRBV6-2 or TRBV6-3 to TRBJ2-1, with 7 positions matching TRBD1. Germline assignment: CDR1 MNHEY and CDR2 SVGEGT. The CDR3 is made up of 15 amino acids. V shed 6 bases, J shed 0 bases, and the junction held 5 bases outside the gene matches. Written as DNA, the CDR3 is TGTGCCAGCAGCCCGGGACAGTACTCCTACAATGAGCAGTTCTTC. Its protein is CASSPGQYSYNEQFF.

This clonotype was recorded a few times. The gene calls are TRBV6-6 and TRBJ1-2; a possible D gene is TRBD1 (5 bases). This CDR3 region has 12 residues. Germline values: CDR1 MNHNY, CDR2 SVGAGI (reference sequence). V shed 6 bases and J shed 4 bases, with 9 bases lying between them. The CDR3 DNA is TGTGCCAGCAGGGGGCGGGGCTATGGCTACACCTTC. Encoded protein: CASRGRGYGYTF.

This clonotype was observed a handful of times. This sequence joins TRBV20-1 and TRBJ2-1; 9 positions agree with TRBD2. The CDR3 has 15 residues. V dropped 0 bases and J dropped 7; count of bases not matched to a gene: 7. From germline, CDR1 is DFQATT and CDR2 SNEGSKA (reference sequence). DNA for the CDR3: TGCAGTGCTAGAGAGTTAGCGGGAGTGGGGAATGAGCAGTTCTTC. Translated: CSARELAGVGNEQFF.

This clonotype was seen a handful of times. The V gene is TRBV6-5, the J gene TRBJ2-7; 10 nucleotides line up with TRBD1. Losses at the gene ends were 6 bases for V and 5 bases for J; bases not matched to a gene: 7. Germline V gives CDR1 MNHEY, CDR2 SVGAGI. The CDR3 runs to 14 residues. CDR3 bases: TGTGCCAGCAGCCAAACCGACAGGGGGCACGAGCAGTACTTC. Protein product: CASSQTDRGHEQYF.

This clonotype came up a few times. The V and J genes are TRBV4-2 and TRBJ2-1, with 10 bases matching TRBD2. The V gene end was trimmed by 0 bases and the J gene end by 8 bases; junction bases not matched to a gene: 4. In germline, CDR1 is LGHNA, CDR2 YNFKEQ. There are 15 residues in the CDR3. The CDR3 DNA is TGTGCCAGCAGCCAAGATCAGCGGGAGGGCGATGAGCAGTTCTTC. It codes for CASSQDQREGDEQFF.

The J gene is TRBJ1-2, the V gene TRBV7-9; 12 bases are a match to TRBD1. Germline CDR1 and CDR2: SEHNR and FQNEAQ (reference sequence). Germline trimming cut 6 bases from V and 0 bases from J; bases unmatched to any gene: 8. The CDR3 is made up of 17 amino acids. The CDR3, as DNA: TGTGCCAGCAGTCGCCGGGACAGGGGGCGGTCTAACTATGGCTACACCTTC. It translates to CASSRRDRGRSNYGYTF.

This chain joins TRBV6-1 and TRBJ2-3; 8 bases agree with TRBD1. This CDR3 has 17 residues. V shed 6 bases and J 4 bases; nucleotides not matched to a gene: 15. Germline CDR1 is MNHNS and CDR2 is SASEGT. Here the CDR3 reads CASRDLMTGDGADTQYF. CDR3 sequence (DNA): TGTGCCAGCAGAGACCTCATGACAGGGGATGGCGCAGATACGCAGTATTTT.

The chain employs TRBV12-3 or TRBV12-4 and TRBJ1-3; D is ambiguous. The CDR3 runs 14 residues. Trimming cost V 3 bases and J 0 bases, with 6 bases left between them. The CDR3 is CASSLQSSGNTIYF. CDR3 DNA: TGTGCCAGCAGTTTGCAAAGCTCTGGAAACACCATATATTTT.

V is TRBV4-3 and J is TRBJ2-7; 8 nucleotides align to TRBD2. The CDR3 totals 19 residues. Germline-derived CDR1 and CDR2 are LGHNA and YSLEER. V lost 0 bases, J lost 0 bases, and 13 bases stayed unmatched. The CDR3 region has the DNA TGCGCCAGCAGCCAAGATCTCGCTAGCGGGCCTTCTAGCTCCTACGAGCAGTACTTC. It specifies CASSQDLASGPSSSYEQYF.

The V call is TRBV20-1, the J call TRBJ2-3; 15 bases agree with TRBD2. There are 15 residues in the CDR3. CDR1 is DFQATT, CDR2 SNEGSKA, per germline (reference sequence). V trimming: 5 bases; J trimming: 4 bases; junction bases outside the gene matches: 4. CDR3: CSALRTSGRADTQYF. CDR3 bases: TGCAGTGCTTTGAGGACTAGCGGGAGGGCAGATACGCAGTATTTT.

The chain joins TRBV5-1 to TRBJ2-3, with D possibly called TRBD1 or TRBD2 (5 bases each). Germline assignment: CDR1 SGHRS and CDR2 YFSETQ. There are 14 residues in the CDR3. V lost 4 bases and J 6 bases, leaving 15 bases between the germline ends. The CDR3 DNA sequence: TGCGCCAGCAGCCCTCTGGGGGTCACGGATACGCAGTATTTT. Translated: CASSPLGVTDTQYF. The full variable domain, completed using reference TRBV5-1 and TRBJ2-3, is KAGVTQTPRYLIKTRGQQVTLSCSPISGHRSVSWYQQTPGQGLQFLFEYFSETQRNKGNFPGRFSGRQFSNSRSEMNVSTLELGDSALYLCASSPLGVTDTQYFGPGTRLTVL.

V usage is TRBV7-6 and J usage is TRBJ2-7; 8 bases map to TRBD2. The DNA end is a closer match to TRBJ2-5, so the J assignment may be wrong. The length of the CDR3 is 15 residues. CDR1 is SGHVS, CDR2 FNYEAQ, per germline. CDR3 nucleotides: TGTGCCAGCAGCTTAGCACTAGCGGAAGCAGAGACCCAGTACTTC. The encoded protein is CASSLALAEAETQYF.

This clonotype was observed a handful of times. Here the CDR3 DNA reads TGTGCCAGCAGCCAAGGGACATTCAGCTCCTACGAGCAGTACTTC. Residues: CASSQGTFSSYEQYF. The chain employs TRBV3-1 and TRBJ2-7; a weak D match, TRBD1 (5 bases). The CDR3 covers 15 residues. Germline-derived CDR1 and CDR2 are LGHDT and YNNKEL (reference sequence). The V gene lost 1 base and the J gene lost 0 bases, with 10 bases spanning the gap.

The CDR3 DNA is TGTGCCAGCAAAGGGACAGGGGCAGAGACCCAGTACTTC. This gives the protein CASKGTGAETQYF. V and J are TRBV2 and TRBJ2-5, with 10 positions matching TRBD1. In germline, CDR1 is SNHLY, CDR2 FYNNEI. The CDR3 loop spans 13 amino acids. V was pared by 7 bases and J by 4 bases, with 3 bases of the junction left unmatched.

The CDR3 loop is CASKSTGTNTEAFF. Written as DNA, the CDR3 is TGTGCCAGCAAATCGACAGGAACCAACACTGAAGCTTTCTTT. This chain uses TRBV12-3 or TRBV12-4 with TRBJ1-1, with D possibly TRBD1 on 6 matching bases. The CDR3 has 14 residues. V shed 7 bases and J shed 2 bases, with 14 bases lying between them.

The chain has TRBV7-2 and TRBJ2-6, with D hard to call. Trimming stripped 1 base from V and 3 bases from J, with 10 bases between. This CDR3 is built from 16 residues. Germline values: CDR1 SGHTA, CDR2 FQGNSA. The CDR3 sequence is CASSLEEAVGANVLTF. DNA for the CDR3: TGTGCCAGCAGCTTAGAAGAGGCGGTTGGGGCCAACGTCCTGACTTTC.

This clonotype has only a few counts. The J gene is TRBJ1-2, the V gene TRBV20-1, with TRBD1 matching over 10 bases. Germline CDR1 is DFQATT and CDR2 is SNEGSKA (reference sequence). The CDR3 contains 14 residues. Trimming removed 3 bases from V and 1 base from J; junction bases left unmatched: 2. The CDR3 protein is CSARGQGLNYGYTF. In DNA, the CDR3 is TGCAGTGCTAGGGGACAGGGGCTTAACTATGGCTACACCTTC.

In its sample, this clonotype was seen many times. The CDR3 loop is CATRTGANEQFF. The DNA of the CDR3 is TGTGCCACCAGGACAGGGGCGAATGAGCAGTTCTTC. This chain links TRBV6-5 with TRBJ2-1; 9 positions agree with TRBD1. Germline V CDR1 and CDR2: MNHEY, SVGAGI. The CDR3 totals 12 residues. V trimming: 10 bases; J trimming: 7 bases; junction bases outside the gene matches: 5.

This clonotype was detected only a few times. V and J are TRBV28 and TRBJ2-7; unclear D gene. CDR3 length: 12 residues. Trimming cost V 6 bases and J 2 bases, with 8 bases left between them. Looked up from germline, CDR1 is MDHEN and CDR2 is SYDVKM. The DNA for the CDR3 is TGTGCCAGCAGGGCATCCCCCTACGAGCAGTACTTC. This gives the protein CASRASPYEQYF. Supplemented by reference TRBV28 and TRBJ2-7, the full variable domain reads DVKVTQSSRYLVKRTGEKVFLECVQDMDHENMFWYRQDPGLGLRLIYFSYDVKMKEKGDIPEGYSVSREKKERFSLILESASTNQTSMYLCASRASPYEQYFGPGTRLTVT.

The J gene is TRBJ2-7, the V gene TRBV7-9; 10 bases map to TRBD2. With V trimmed by 5 bases and J by 1 base, 8 bases remained unmatched. Germline assignment: CDR1 SEHNR and CDR2 FQNEAQ (reference sequence). The CDR3 has 16 residues. The CDR3 bases are TGTGCCAGCAGCGACCCCTTAGCGGGAGGATCCTACGAGCAGTACTTC. This gives the protein CASSDPLAGGSYEQYF. Supplemented by reference TRBV7-9 and TRBJ2-7, the full variable domain reads DTGVSQNPRHKITKRGQNVTFRCDPISEHNRLYWYRQTLGQGPEFLTYFQNEAQLEKSRLLSDRFSAERPKGSFSTLEIQRTEQGDSAMYLCASSDPLAGGSYEQYFGPGTRLTVT.

J is TRBJ1-2 and V is TRBV20-1, with D unresolved. Germline V gene sequence: CDR1 DFQATT, CDR2 SNEGSKA (reference sequence). Trimming left V 5 bases short and J 5 bases short, with 21 bases between. The CDR3 length is 15 residues. CDR3 DNA: TGCAGTGCTCTAGGACTCACCACCGGGCCTTATGGCTACACCTTC. Residues: CSALGLTTGPYGYTF.

A word on this clonotype: Since a much larger clone is just one base distant, this may be a read error. The genes are TRBV7-2 and TRBJ2-5; a weak D match, TRBD1 (6 bases). CDR1 and CDR2 (germline): SGHTA, FQGNSA. Trimming stripped 6 bases from V and 1 base from J, with 9 bases between. The CDR3 length is 13 residues. The CDR3: CASSRDTQETQYF. CDR3 DNA sequence: TGTGCCAGCAGTCGGGACACCCAAGAGACCCAGTACTTC.

The chain carries TRBV24-1 and TRBJ2-1, with D perhaps TRBD1 (5 bases). V gave up 3 bases and J gave up 6 bases, with 17 bases separating them. The CDR3 has 16 amino acids. Germline CDR1 reads KGHDR; CDR2 reads SFDVKD. CDR3 in DNA: TGTGCCACCAGTGATCTACCCCCTAGGGGCACCAATGAGCAGTTCTTC. Translated: CATSDLPPRGTNEQFF.

With respect to this clonotype: Possible read error: a much larger clone is one base away. J is TRBJ2-1 and V is TRBV10-3, with 10 bases matching TRBD1. The germline V gene has CDR1 ENHRY and CDR2 SYGVKD. V gave up 10 bases and J gave up 7 bases; unmatched junction bases: 10. The CDR3 is made up of 14 amino acids. The CDR3 reads CATKGTGEANEQFF. The CDR3 coding sequence is TGTGCCACTAAGGGGACAGGGGAGGCGAATGAGCAGTTCTTC.

V is TRBV28 and J is TRBJ1-4; D might be TRBD1 (6 bases). Germline V lookup: CDR1 MDHEN, CDR2 SYDVKM. Trimming left V 10 bases short and J 7 bases short, with 16 bases between. CDR3 length equals 13 residues. The CDR3 DNA reads as TGTGCCATACAACAGGGTCGAGTTGAAAAACTGTTTTTT. Protein sequence: CAIQQGRVEKLFF.

The chain couples TRBV20-1 to TRBJ2-4; 9 bases map to TRBD1. CDR1 and CDR2 from the germline V gene are DFQATT and SNEGSKA (reference sequence). Losses at the gene ends were 0 bases for V and 5 bases for J; bases not matched to a gene: 2. This CDR3 region has 14 residues. The CDR3 sequence: CSARDGTGQNIQYF. DNA of the CDR3: TGCAGTGCTAGAGACGGGACAGGGCAAAACATTCAGTACTTC.

The V gene is TRBV6-5, the J gene TRBJ1-1; D not certain. The germline V gene has CDR1 MNHEY and CDR2 SVGAGI. Trimming shortened V by 2 bases and J by 10 bases, and 17 bases separated the two germline ends. The length of the CDR3 is 14 residues. This CDR3 reads CASSYIRTALGAFF. In DNA form, the CDR3 reads TGTGCCAGCAGTTACATCCGCACAGCCCTTGGAGCTTTCTTT.